The sequence of this T cell receptor (beta chain) was determined in a study of T cell repertoires in cytomegalovirus infection. TCRdb used MiXCR to reprocess the reads, holding one entry per CDR3 protein. Of more than 150,000 distinct CDR3 sequences listed, roughly a quarter are singletons. V gave up 5 bases and J gave up 1 base, with 17 bases separating them. CDR1 LNHDA and CDR2 SQIVND come from the germline V gene (reference sequence). The CDR3 length is 16 residues. The rearrangement uses TRBV19 and TRBJ1-1; the D gene is possibly TRBD1 (5 bases). This TCR was recovered from a human donor in good health (CMV status not recorded). Some clones in this sample may be carry-over from other donors' samples. The sequencing input was PBMCs. CDR3 region: CASSPNRQWWNTEAFF. The CDR3, as DNA: TGTGCCAGTAGTCCGAACCGACAGTGGTGGAACACTGAAGCTTTCTTT.